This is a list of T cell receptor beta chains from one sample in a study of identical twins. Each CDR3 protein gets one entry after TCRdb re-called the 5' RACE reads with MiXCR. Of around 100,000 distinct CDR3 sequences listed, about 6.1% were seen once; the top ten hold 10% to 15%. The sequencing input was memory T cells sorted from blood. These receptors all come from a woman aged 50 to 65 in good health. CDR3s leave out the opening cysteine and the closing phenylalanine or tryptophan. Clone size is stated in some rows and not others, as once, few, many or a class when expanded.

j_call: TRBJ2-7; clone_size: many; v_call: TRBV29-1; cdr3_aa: SVVKGYEQY
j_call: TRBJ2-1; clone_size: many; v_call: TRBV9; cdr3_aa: ASSVEIAGDEQF
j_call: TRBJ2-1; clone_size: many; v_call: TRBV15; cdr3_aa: ATSTPRLASSYNEQF
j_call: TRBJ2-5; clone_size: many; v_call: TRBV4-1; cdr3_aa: ASSRLLRETQY
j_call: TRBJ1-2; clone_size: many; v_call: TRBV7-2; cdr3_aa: ASSLAPGFGYGYT
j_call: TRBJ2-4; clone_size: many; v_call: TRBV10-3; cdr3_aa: ATQEDPKNIQY
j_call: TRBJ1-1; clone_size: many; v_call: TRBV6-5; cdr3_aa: ASNSGTGFGGTEAF
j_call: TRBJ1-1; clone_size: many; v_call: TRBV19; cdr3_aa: ASNRGMNTEAF
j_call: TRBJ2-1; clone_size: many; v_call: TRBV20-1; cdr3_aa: SAKTSGKTYNEQF
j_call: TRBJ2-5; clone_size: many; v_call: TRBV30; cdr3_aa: AWARETQY
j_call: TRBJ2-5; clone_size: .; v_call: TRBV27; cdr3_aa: ASSQLGAGGKETQY
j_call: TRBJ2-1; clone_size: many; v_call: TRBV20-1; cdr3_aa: SAPDWPGGYNEQF
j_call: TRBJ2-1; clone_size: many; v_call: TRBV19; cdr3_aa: ASTQMGLAGPHESF
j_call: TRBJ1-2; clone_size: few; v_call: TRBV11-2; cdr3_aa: ASSLVTGRGYT
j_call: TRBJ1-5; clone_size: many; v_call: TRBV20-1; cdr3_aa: SASGGNSNQPQH
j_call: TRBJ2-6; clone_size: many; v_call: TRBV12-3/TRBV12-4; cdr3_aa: ASSSRLPRSLSGANVLT
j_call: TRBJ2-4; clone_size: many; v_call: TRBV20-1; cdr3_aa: SATGTGGGNIQY
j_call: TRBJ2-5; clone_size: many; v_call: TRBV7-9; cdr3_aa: ASSFLASGSSGTQY
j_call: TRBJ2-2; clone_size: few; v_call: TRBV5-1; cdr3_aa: ASSDSPGATGELF
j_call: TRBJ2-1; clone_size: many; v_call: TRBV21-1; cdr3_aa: ASSPRAGTPYNEQF
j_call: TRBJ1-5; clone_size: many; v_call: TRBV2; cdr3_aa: ASSPRQGGGNQPQH
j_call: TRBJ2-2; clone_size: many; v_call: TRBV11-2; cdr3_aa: ASSPDGGRSVGELF
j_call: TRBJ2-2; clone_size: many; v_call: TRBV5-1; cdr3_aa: ASSAGLAGGELF
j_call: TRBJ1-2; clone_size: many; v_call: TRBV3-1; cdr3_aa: ASSQAGGFGGYT
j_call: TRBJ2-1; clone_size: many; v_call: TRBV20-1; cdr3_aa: SALITRAYYNEQF
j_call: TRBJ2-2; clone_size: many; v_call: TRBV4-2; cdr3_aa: ASSQEGRTGELF
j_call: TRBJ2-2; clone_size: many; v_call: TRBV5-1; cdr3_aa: ASTPEATNTGELF
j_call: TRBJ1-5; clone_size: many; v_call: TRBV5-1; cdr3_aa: ASSLSGNSNQPQH
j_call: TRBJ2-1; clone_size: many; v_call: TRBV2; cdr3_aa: ASSEWTSGVGNEQF
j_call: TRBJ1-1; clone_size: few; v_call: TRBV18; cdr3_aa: ASSPPWDSEAF
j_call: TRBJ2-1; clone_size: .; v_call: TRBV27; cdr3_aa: AVPGRPSYNEQF
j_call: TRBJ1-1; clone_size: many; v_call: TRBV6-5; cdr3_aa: ASLRGGRGNTEAF
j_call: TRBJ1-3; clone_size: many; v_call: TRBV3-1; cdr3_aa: ASSPIQGGSGNTIY
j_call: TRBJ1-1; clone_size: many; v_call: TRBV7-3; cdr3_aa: ASSTAHGANTEAF
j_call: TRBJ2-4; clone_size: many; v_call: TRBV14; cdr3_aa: ASSQQGLAKNIQY
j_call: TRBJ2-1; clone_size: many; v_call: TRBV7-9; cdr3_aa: ASKGDYNEQF
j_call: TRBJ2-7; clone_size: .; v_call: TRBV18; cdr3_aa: ASSPLSSHEQY
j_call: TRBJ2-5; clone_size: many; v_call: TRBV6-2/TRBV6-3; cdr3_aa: ASSYPDPMRTQY
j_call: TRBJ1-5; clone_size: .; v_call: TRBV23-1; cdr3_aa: ASSHRNQPQH
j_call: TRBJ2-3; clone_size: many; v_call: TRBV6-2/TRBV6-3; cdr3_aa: ASNRGGPADTQY
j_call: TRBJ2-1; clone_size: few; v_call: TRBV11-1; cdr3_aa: ASTLKSTEQF
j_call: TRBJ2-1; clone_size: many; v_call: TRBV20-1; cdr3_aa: SYEKGNEQF
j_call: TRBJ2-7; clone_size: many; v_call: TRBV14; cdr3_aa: ASSQGLAGVSYEQY
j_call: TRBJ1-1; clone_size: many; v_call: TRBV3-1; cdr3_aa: ASSLSRDRGAF
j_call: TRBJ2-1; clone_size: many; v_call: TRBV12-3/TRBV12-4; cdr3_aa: ASRYIAGKQF
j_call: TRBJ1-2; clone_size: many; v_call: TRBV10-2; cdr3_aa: ASSETSGTGRPGYT
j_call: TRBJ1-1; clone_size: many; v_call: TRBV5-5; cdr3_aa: ASSYTTNTEAF
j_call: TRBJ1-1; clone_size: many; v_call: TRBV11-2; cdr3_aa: ASSLFVQGGEAF
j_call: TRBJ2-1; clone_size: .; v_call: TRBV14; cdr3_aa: ASSLERVAYNEQF
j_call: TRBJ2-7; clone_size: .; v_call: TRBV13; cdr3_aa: ASSLASSLRQY
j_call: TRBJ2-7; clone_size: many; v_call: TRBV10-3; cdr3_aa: AIRTGSYEQY
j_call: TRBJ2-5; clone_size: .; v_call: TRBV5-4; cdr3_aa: ASSNGWGQETQY
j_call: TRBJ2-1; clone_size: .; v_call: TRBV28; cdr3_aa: ASRVGGGGSYNEQF
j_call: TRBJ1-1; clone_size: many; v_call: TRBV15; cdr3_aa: ATSKPGTGNTEAF